The rows below give T cell receptor beta chains drawn from one sample of a study of cytomegalovirus exposure and HLA in healthy donors. This table comes from immunoSEQ multiplex PCR, and its TCRdb copy is limited to in-frame clones, with some not included. The data contain approximately 200,000 clones, more than 75% of them seen just once; the ten biggest clones take up around 1.4%. Sequenced material: PBMCs. These receptors came from a human donor in good health. Each CDR3 is given with its conserved first and last residue. The D gene is left open where the match is weak. Size tells how often a clone was seen (once, few, many) or the class of an expanded clone, and some rows leave it out.

-,TRBV7-6,TRBJ1-1,TRBD1,CASSPGTGGLRTEAFF,TGTGCCAGCAGCCCCGGGACAGGGGGGTTGCGCACTGAAGCTTTCTTT
-,TRBV10-3,TRBJ2-2,-,CAISGGLIANTGELFF,TGTGCCATCAGTGGGGGGCTTATCGCGAACACCGGGGAGCTGTTTTTT
-,TRBV7-9,TRBJ1-1,-,CASSLALGATEAFF,TGTGCCAGCAGCTTAGCTCTTGGGGCCACTGAAGCTTTCTTT
-,TRBV7-9,TRBJ2-3,-,CASSFRISESTDTQYF,TGTGCCAGCAGCTTCCGGATAAGCGAAAGCACAGATACGCAGTATTTT
-,TRBV11-3,TRBJ2-3,TRBD1,CASSWGQTDTQYF,TGTGCCAGCAGCTGGGGACAGACAGATACGCAGTATTTT
-,TRBV4-1,TRBJ1-2,-,CASSHPAGVIGYTF,TGCGCCAGCAGCCATCCAGCAGGGGTCATTGGCTACACCTTC
-,TRBV13,TRBJ2-3,-,CASSLGPGTSTDTQYF,TGTGCCAGCAGCTTAGGTCCAGGGACTAGCACAGATACGCAGTATTTT
-,TRBV7-2,TRBJ2-1,-,CASSLLGSSYNEQFF,TGTGCCAGCAGCTTATTGGGGAGTTCCTACAATGAGCAGTTCTTC
-,TRBV19,TRBJ2-5,-,CASSTEETQYF,TGTGCCAGTAGTACCGAAGAGACCCAGTACTTC
-,TRBV7-8,TRBJ2-1,TRBD1,CASSSGQGLNNEQFF,TGTGCCAGCAGCTCGGGACAGGGACTAAACAATGAGCAGTTCTTC
-,TRBV5-1,TRBJ1-4,TRBD1,CASSSSTLWGGQETFEKLFF,TGCGCCAGCAGCTCCTCCACGTTATGGGGTGGACAGGAGACATTCGAAAAACTGTTTTTT
few,TRBV5-4,TRBJ1-2,-,CASRGEQGIPEGYTF,TGTGCCAGCAGGGGCGAACAGGGCATTCCGGAAGGCTACACCTTC
many,TRBV2,TRBJ2-5,TRBD1,CASRDRGGQETQYF,TGTGCCAGTAGGGACAGGGGGGGCCAAGAGACCCAGTACTTC
-,TRBV28,TRBJ2-7,TRBD2,CASTPGWASGTSDEQYF,TGTGCCAGCACCCCCGGTTGGGCTAGCGGGACATCTGACGAGCAGTACTTC
-,TRBV2,TRBJ1-2,TRBD1,CATRQGNYGYTF,TGTGCCACCCGACAGGGAAACTATGGCTACACCTTC
-,TRBV20-1,TRBJ2-1,-,CSAALRDEQFF,TGCAGTGCTGCGCTCAGGGATGAGCAGTTCTTC
-,TRBV28,TRBJ1-2,TRBD1,CASSLGQVIGYTF,TGTGCCAGCAGTTTGGGACAGGTCATCGGCTACACCTTC
-,TRBV30,TRBJ2-1,TRBD2,CAWRSSGSGYEQFF,TGTGCCTGGAGATCTAGCGGGAGTGGTTATGAGCAGTTCTTC
-,TRBV7-9,TRBJ2-7,-,CASSPVREQYF,TGTGCCAGCAGCCCGGTCCGCGAGCAGTACTTC
-,TRBV7-9,TRBJ1-2,-,CASSLTGRGYTF,TGTGCCAGCAGCTTAACAGGGCGCGGCTACACCTTC
-,TRBV6-6,TRBJ1-2,-,CASSWYRRNYGYTF,TGTGCCAGCAGTTGGTACAGAAGAAACTATGGCTACACCTTC
few,TRBV5-1,TRBJ1-1,-,CASSLTAGTEAFF,TGCGCCAGCAGCTTGACGGCGGGCACTGAAGCTTTCTTT
few,TRBV10-1,TRBJ1-1,TRBD1,CASSESQGQGREAFF,TGCGCCAGCAGTGAGTCTCAAGGACAGGGGCGAGAAGCTTTCTTT
-,TRBV2,TRBJ2-5,TRBD1,CASTRDRMLGETQYF,TGTGCCAGCACACGGGACAGAATGCTCGGGGAGACCCAGTACTTC
-,TRBV9,TRBJ2-7,TRBD1,CASSVEDRAGDEQYF,TGTGCCAGCAGCGTAGAAGACAGGGCAGGGGACGAGCAGTACTTC
-,TRBV2,TRBJ1-2,TRBD1,CASRNGQGALRYGYTF,TGTGCCAGCAGGAACGGACAGGGGGCGCTACGCTATGGCTACACCTTC
-,TRBV2,TRBJ2-7,-,CASRWGTRVSYEQYF,TGTGCCAGCAGGTGGGGGACAAGGGTTTCCTACGAGCAGTACTTC
-,TRBV5-1,TRBJ1-4,TRBD1,CASRRTGETNEKLFF,TGCGCCAGCAGAAGGACAGGGGAAACTAATGAAAAACTGTTTTTT